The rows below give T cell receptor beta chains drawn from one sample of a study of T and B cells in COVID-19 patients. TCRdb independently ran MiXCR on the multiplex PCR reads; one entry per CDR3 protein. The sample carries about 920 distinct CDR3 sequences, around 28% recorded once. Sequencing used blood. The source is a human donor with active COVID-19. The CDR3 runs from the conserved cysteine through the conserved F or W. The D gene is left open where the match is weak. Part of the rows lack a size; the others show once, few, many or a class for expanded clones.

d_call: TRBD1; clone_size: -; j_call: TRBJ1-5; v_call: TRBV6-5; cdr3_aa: CVSSYGTGRQPQHF; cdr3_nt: TGTGTTAGCAGTTATGGGACAGGGCGGCAGCCCCAGCATTTT
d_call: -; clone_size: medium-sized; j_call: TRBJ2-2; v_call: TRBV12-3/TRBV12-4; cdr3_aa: CASSFGRAGTGELFF; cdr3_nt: TGTGCCAGCAGTTTTGGAAGGGCTGGAACCGGGGAGCTGTTTTTT
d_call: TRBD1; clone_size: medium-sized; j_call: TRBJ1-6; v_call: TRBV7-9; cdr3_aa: CASRFTGDNSPLHF; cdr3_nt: TGTGCCAGCAGGTTCACAGGGGATAATTCACCCCTCCACTTT
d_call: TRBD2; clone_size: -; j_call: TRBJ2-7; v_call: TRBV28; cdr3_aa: CASTTWTSGSSEQYF; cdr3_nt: TGTGCCAGCACCACTTGGACTAGCGGCTCCTCCGAGCAGTACTTC
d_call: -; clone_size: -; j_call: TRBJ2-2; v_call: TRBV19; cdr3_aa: CASSMVGATGELFF; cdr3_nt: TGTGCCAGTAGTATGGTGGGGGCCACCGGGGAGCTGTTTTTT
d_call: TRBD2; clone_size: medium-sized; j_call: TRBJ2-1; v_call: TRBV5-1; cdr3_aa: CASSLAGSNEQFF; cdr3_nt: TGCGCCAGCAGCTTAGCGGGATCCAATGAGCAGTTCTTC
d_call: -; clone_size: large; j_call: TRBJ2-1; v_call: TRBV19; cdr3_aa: CASRTTRELYNEQFF; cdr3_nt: TGTGCCAGTAGAACGACTAGGGAGCTTTACAATGAGCAGTTCTTC
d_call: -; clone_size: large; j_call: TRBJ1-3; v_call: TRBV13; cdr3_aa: CASSLEGEPGNTIYF; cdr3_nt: TGTGCCAGCAGCTTAGAGGGGGAGCCTGGAAACACCATATATTTT
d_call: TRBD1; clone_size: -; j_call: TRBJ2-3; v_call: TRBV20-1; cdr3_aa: CGARGTGGTDTQYF; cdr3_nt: TGCGGTGCTAGAGGGACAGGGGGCACAGATACGCAGTATTTT
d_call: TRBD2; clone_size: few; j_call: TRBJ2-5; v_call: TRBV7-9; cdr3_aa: CASSLYLAEPLETQYF; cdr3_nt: TGTGCCAGCAGCTTATATCTAGCGGAGCCTTTGGAGACCCAGTACTTC
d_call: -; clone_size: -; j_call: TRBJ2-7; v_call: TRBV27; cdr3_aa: CASSMEGPYEQYF; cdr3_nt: TGTGCCAGCAGTATGGAGGGGCCCTACGAGCAGTACTTC
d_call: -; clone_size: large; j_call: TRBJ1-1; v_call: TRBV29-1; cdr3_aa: CSVQNTEAFF; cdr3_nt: TGCAGCGTACAAAACACTGAAGCTTTCTTT
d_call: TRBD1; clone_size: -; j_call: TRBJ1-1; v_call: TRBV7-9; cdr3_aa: CASQDRGTEAFF; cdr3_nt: TGTGCCAGCCAGGACAGGGGCACTGAAGCTTTCTTT
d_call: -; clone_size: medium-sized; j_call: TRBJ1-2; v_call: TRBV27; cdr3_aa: CASSEHEPDFRSRRIYGYTF; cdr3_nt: TGTGCCAGCAGTGAGCACGAGCCGGACTTCCGATCTCGAAGGATCTATGGCTACACCTTC
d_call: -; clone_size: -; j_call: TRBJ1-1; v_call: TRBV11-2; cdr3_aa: CASSPYTTGTEAFF; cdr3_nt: TGTGCCAGCAGCCCATACACTACGGGCACTGAAGCTTTCTTT
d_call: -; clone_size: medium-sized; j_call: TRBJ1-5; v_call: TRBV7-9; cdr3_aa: CASSPSGPMPQHF; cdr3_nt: TGTGCCAGCAGCCCATCAGGGCCCATGCCCCAGCATTTT
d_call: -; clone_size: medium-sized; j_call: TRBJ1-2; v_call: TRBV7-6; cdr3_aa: CASSLGGFRDPYGYTF; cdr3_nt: TGTGCCAGCAGCTTAGGGGGCTTTCGGGACCCTTATGGCTACACCTTC
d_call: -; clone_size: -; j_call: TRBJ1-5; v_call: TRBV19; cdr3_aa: CASSSGRDNQPQHF; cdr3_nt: TGTGCCAGTAGTAGCGGCAGGGACAATCAGCCCCAGCATTTT
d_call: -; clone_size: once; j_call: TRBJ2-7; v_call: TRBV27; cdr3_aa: CASSDKGQGYEQYF; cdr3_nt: TGTGCCAGCAGTGACAAGGGGCAGGGCTACGAGCAGTACTTC
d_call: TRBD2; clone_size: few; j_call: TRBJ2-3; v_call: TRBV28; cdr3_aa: CASSLAGGTDTQYF; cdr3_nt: TGTGCCAGCAGTCTAGCGGGAGGCACAGATACGCAGTATTTT
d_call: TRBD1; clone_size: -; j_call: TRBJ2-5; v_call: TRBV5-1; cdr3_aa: CASSGGTGGYQETQYF; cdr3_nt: TGCGCCAGCAGCGGGGGGACAGGGGGGTACCAAGAGACCCAGTACTTC